The 18 T cell receptor beta chains listed next were all sequenced from one sample in a study of T-cell memory formation after mild COVID-19. One entry per CDR3 protein results from TCRdb running MiXCR on the 5' RACE reads. The repertoire has hundreds of thousands of distinct CDR3 sequences, 8.2% of them found once; the top ten carry under 25%. The sequenced sample consisted of PBMCs or a T cell subset sorted from them (not recorded which). These receptors were taken from a man aged 18-30 years who had mild COVID-19 (a few samples of this study predate the infection). Cell type and time point are not known.

This clonotype has only a few counts. The chain has TRBV9 and TRBJ1-5; weak D call: TRBD1 (6 bases). The CDR3 extends over 13 amino acids. V gave up 4 bases and J gave up 7 bases, with 12 bases separating them. Germline CDR1 reads SGDLS; CDR2 reads YYNGEE. Here the CDR3 reads CASSQTGEQPQHF. The DNA for the CDR3 is TGTGCCAGCAGCCAGACAGGCGAACAGCCCCAGCATTTT.

J is TRBJ1-4 and V is TRBV5-6; no definite D call. The germline V gene encodes CDR1 SGHDT and CDR2 YYEEEE. The CDR3 has 15 amino acids. The V gene lost 4 bases and the J gene lost 7 bases, with 17 bases spanning the gap. For the CDR3, the DNA is TGTGCCAGCAGCCCGGGCCCAGTTAGGAGTGAAAAACTGTTTTTT. Its protein is CASSPGPVRSEKLFF.

This clonotype was recorded a few times. The gene calls are TRBV5-6 and TRBJ1-6; D gene unclear. Germline CDR1 SGHDT, CDR2 YYEEEE. The CDR3 loop spans 14 amino acids. The V end was cut by 2 bases, the J end by 6 bases, with 9 bases between. CDR3: CASSLAGTNSPLHF. The CDR3 DNA reads TGTGCCAGCAGCTTAGCAGGTACTAATTCACCCCTCCACTTT. Based on the CDR3 plus reference TRBV5-6 and TRBJ1-6, the full variable domain is DAGVTQSPTHLIKTRGQQVTLRCSPKSGHDTVSWYQQALGQGPQFIFQYYEEEERQRGNFPDRFSGHQFPNYSSELNVNALLLGDSALYLCASSLAGTNSPLHFGNGTRLTVT.

A few counts support this clonotype. The rearrangement joins TRBV12-3 or TRBV12-4 to TRBJ1-3; D unclear. Trimming cost V 7 bases and J 0 bases, with 10 bases left between them. The CDR3 runs to 14 residues. CDR3 sequence (DNA): TGTGCCAGCACGTCGGGAGACTCTGGAAACACCATATATTTT. This encodes CASTSGDSGNTIYF.

This chain connects TRBV6-5 to TRBJ1-3, with no clear D. The CDR3 is 15 residues long. CDR1 and CDR2 from the germline V gene are MNHEY and SVGAGI. The germline V and J ends were trimmed by 0 bases and 4 bases, with 10 bases remaining between them. CDR3 nucleotides: TGTGCCAGCAGTTACTCAGGGTCGGCCGGAAACACCATATATTTT. This translates into CASSYSGSAGNTIYF.

In its sample, this clonotype was seen a few times. The rearrangement joins TRBV4-2 to TRBJ2-3, with TRBD1 identical over 8 bases. This CDR3 spans 14 amino acids. Germline V gene data show CDR1 as LGHNA and CDR2 as YNFKEQ. Trimming took 1 base from V and 7 from J; bases not matched to a gene: 4. DNA for the CDR3: TGTGCCAGCAGCCAAGTGGGACAGGCGAATACGCAGTATTTT. This sequence encodes CASSQVGQANTQYF.

J is TRBJ1-1 and V is TRBV18, with 10 bases identical to TRBD1. Germline loops: CDR1 KGHSH, CDR2 LQKENI. With 3 bases clipped from V and 5 bases from J, the junction kept 6 bases outside the gene matches. This CDR3 comprises 15 residues. CDR3 in amino acids: CASSPISGQGTEAFF. DNA of the CDR3: TGTGCCAGCTCACCGATCTCGGGACAGGGGACTGAAGCTTTCTTT.

This clonotype was seen a few times. The chain has TRBV4-1 and TRBJ2-2; D possibly matches TRBD1 or TRBD2 (6 bases each). The CDR3 is 15 residues long. Trimming pared 8 bases from V and 5 bases from J, leaving 18 bases between. The germline V gene encodes CDR1 MGHRA and CDR2 YSYEKL. The CDR3 bases are TGCGCCAGCCATTTTCGAGGGGGGCCGACCGGGGAGCTGTTTTTT. It translates to CASHFRGGPTGELFF.

CDR3 amino acids: CASSSGTGGRYTF. CDR3 sequence (DNA): TGTGCCAGCAGCTCAGGGACAGGGGGTAGATACACCTTC. The chain recombines TRBV7-2 with TRBJ1-2, with TRBD1 matching 11 bases. There are 13 residues in the CDR3. The V segment lost 4 bases and the J segment 11 bases; nucleotides outside the gene matches: 6. The germline CDR1 and CDR2 sequences are SGHTA and FQGNSA.

This clonotype appeared many times. The chain has TRBV7-2 and TRBJ2-3, with TRBD2 matching 8 bases. In germline, CDR1 is SGHTA, CDR2 FQGNSA. The CDR3 is 15 residues long. The junction had 2 bases not matched to a gene; V was cut back by 1 base and J by 2 bases. The CDR3 sequence: CASSLVRGATDTQYF. The CDR3 nucleotides read TGTGCCAGCAGCTTAGTGCGGGGGGCCACAGATACGCAGTATTTT.

The rearrangement links TRBV7-9 to TRBJ2-2; 9 nucleotides line up with TRBD1. This CDR3 has 17 residues. The trim removed 5 bases at V and 4 bases at J, leaving 11 bases unmatched. CDR1 is SEHNR, CDR2 FQNEAQ, per germline (reference sequence). The CDR3 is CASSNTGTGYGTGELFF. CDR3 nucleotides: TGTGCCAGCAGCAATACCGGGACAGGGTATGGCACCGGGGAGCTGTTTTTT.

This clonotype was seen a handful of times. The chain combines TRBV4-3 with TRBJ2-3; unclear D gene. The CDR3 runs to 11 residues. Germline-derived CDR1 and CDR2 are LGHNA and YSLEER. Trimming stripped 1 base from V and 9 bases from J, with 5 bases between. The CDR3 reads CASSQADTQYF. The CDR3, as DNA: TGCGCCAGCAGCCAAGCTGACACGCAGTATTTT.

The V gene is TRBV14, the J gene TRBJ2-3; D unclear. Trimming left V 4 bases short and J 4 bases short, with 9 bases between. The germline V gene has CDR1 SGHDN and CDR2 FVKESK. CDR3 length: 13 residues. This chain's CDR3 is CASSLDPPDTQYF. CDR3 DNA sequence: TGTGCCAGCAGCCTAGATCCCCCAGATACGCAGTATTTT.

This clonotype was observed a handful of times. The chain combines TRBV4-3 with TRBJ2-3, with 10 positions matching TRBD1. CDR1 and CDR2 (germline): LGHNA, YSLEER. J lost 4 bases, V lost 3 bases, and 1 base had no gene match. The CDR3 has 14 amino acids. The CDR3 protein is CASSQTGGADTQYF. CDR3 coding DNA: TGCGCCAGCAGCCAGACAGGGGGCGCAGATACGCAGTATTTT.

This clonotype was seen more than once but under ten times. The chain recombines TRBV29-1 with TRBJ2-3, with TRBD2 matching 7 bases. J gave up 4 bases and V 7 bases, and 8 bases lay outside the gene matches. Per germline, CDR1 SQVTM and CDR2 ANQGSEA. This CDR3 is 13 amino acids long. The CDR3 spells CSGFRDYADTQYF. CDR3 nucleotides: TGCAGCGGCTTCAGGGACTACGCAGATACGCAGTATTTT.

At least ten counts were recorded for this clonotype. This chain connects TRBV6-6 to TRBJ2-7, with D possibly being TRBD1 (6 bases). Trimming removed 6 bases from V and 3 bases from J, with 21 bases in between. This CDR3 has 16 residues. Germline V gene sequence: CDR1 MNHNY, CDR2 SVGAGI (reference sequence). CDR3 in amino acids: CASSLHPGTGNYEQYV. The DNA of the CDR3 is TGTGCCAGCAGCCTTCATCCCGGAACAGGGAACTACGAGCAGTACGTC.

CDR3 coding DNA: TGTGCCAGCAGCGCCGCGGGGGAGGGGACGCAGTATTTT. It specifies CASSAAGEGTQYF. V gene TRBV6-1 combines with J gene TRBJ2-3; 7 bases agree with TRBD2. The V and J ends lost 6 bases and 9 bases, in that order; junction bases with no gene match: 9. The CDR3 length is 13 residues. Looked up from germline, CDR1 is MNHNS and CDR2 is SASEGT.

This clonotype was observed a handful of times. The chain couples TRBV4-3 to TRBJ2-1; D possibly corresponds to TRBD2 (6 bases). This CDR3 has 15 residues. Looked up from germline, CDR1 is LGHNA and CDR2 is YSLEER. Trimming stripped 4 bases from V and 5 bases from J, with 15 bases between. CDR3 sequence: CASSRLTSGDNEQFF. DNA for the CDR3: TGCGCCAGCAGCCGACTCACCTCGGGGGACAATGAGCAGTTCTTC.